This paragraph covers one T cell receptor (beta chain) sequence. Here immunoSEQ multiplex PCR was the method, and the copy in TCRdb shows in-frame clones only, minus some. The table shows some 30,000 clones, with about three quarters occurring only once. Single viable CD3+CD4+CD8-CD45RO+ cells were sorted as the memory CD4+ T cells. The data derive from a study of memory CD4+ T cells and cytomegalovirus serostatus. In germline, CDR1 is ENHRY, CDR2 SYGVKD. With 3 bases removed from V and 10 bases from J, the gap between germline ends came to 16 bases. This CDR3 comprises 15 residues. The source of this sequence is an adult in good health and CMV-seronegative. Some clones in this sample may be carry-over from other donors' samples. Sequenced: memory CD4+ T cells from blood. The genes are TRBV10-3 and TRBJ1-6; D possibly corresponds to TRBD1 (5 bases). The CDR3 protein is CAISDGDSGRSPLHF. The CDR3 DNA reads as TGTGCCATCAGTGACGGCGATTCAGGGCGGTCACCCCTCCACTTT.